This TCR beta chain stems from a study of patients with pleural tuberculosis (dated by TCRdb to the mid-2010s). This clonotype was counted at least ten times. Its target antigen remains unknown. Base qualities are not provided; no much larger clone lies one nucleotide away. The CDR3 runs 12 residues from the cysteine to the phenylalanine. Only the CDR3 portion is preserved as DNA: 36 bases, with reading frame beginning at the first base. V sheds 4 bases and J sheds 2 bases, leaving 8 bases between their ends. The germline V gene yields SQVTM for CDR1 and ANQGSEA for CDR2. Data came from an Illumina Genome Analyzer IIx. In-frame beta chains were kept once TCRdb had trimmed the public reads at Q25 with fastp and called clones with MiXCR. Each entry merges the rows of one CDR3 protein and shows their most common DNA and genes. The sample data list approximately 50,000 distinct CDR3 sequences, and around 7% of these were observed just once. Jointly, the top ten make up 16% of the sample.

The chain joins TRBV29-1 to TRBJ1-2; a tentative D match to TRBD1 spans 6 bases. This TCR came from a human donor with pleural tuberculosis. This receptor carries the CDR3 CSVGGHNYGYTF. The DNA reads TGCAGCGTTGGGGGACACAACTATGGCTACACCTTC.